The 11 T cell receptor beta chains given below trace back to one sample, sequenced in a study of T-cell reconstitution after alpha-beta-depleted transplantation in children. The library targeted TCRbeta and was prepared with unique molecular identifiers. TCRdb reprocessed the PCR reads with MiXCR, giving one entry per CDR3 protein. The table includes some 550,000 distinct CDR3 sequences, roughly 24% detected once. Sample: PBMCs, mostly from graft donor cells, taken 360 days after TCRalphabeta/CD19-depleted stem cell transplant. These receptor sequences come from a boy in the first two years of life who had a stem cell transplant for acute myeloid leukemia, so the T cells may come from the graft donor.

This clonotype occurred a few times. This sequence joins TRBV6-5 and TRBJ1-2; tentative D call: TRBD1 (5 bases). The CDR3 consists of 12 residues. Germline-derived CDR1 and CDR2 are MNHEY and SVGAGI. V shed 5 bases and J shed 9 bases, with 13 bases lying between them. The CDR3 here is CASSPQGARYTF. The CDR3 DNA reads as TGTGCCAGCAGTCCCCAGGGAGCACGCTACACCTTC.

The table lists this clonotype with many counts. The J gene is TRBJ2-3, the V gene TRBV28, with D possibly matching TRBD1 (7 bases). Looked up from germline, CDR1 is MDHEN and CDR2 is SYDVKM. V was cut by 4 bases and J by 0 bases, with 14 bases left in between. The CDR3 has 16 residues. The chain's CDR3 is CASSSIRGVSTDTQYF. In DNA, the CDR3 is TGTGCCAGCAGTTCTATCAGGGGGGTTAGCACAGATACGCAGTATTTT.

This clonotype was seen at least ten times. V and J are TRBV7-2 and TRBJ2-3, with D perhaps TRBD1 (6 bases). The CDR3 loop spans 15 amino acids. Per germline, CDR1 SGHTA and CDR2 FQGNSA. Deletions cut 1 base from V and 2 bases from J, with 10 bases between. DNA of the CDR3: TGTGCCAGCAGCTTAGGGGGGCGGCCCACAGATACGCAGTATTTT. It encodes CASSLGGRPTDTQYF.

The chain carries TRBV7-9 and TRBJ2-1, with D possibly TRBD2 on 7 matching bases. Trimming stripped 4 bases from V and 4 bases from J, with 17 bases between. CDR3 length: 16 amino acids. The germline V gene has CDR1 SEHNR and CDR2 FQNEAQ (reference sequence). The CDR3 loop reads CASSSTGGTRYNEQFF. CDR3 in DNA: TGTGCCAGCAGCTCTACGGGGGGCACCCGTTACAATGAGCAGTTCTTC.

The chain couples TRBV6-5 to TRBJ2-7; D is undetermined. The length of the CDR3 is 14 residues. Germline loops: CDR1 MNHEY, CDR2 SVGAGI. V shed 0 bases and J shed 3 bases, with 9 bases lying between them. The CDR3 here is CASSYSDRDYEQYF. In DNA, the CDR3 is TGTGCCAGCAGTTACTCCGATCGAGACTACGAGCAGTACTTC.

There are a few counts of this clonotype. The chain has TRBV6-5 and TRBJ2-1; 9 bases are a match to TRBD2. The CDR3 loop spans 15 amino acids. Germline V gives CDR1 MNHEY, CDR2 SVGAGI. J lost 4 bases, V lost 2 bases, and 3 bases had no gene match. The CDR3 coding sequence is TGTGCCAGCAGTTACGCGGGGGGGGCATACAATGAGCAGTTCTTC. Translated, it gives CASSYAGGAYNEQFF.

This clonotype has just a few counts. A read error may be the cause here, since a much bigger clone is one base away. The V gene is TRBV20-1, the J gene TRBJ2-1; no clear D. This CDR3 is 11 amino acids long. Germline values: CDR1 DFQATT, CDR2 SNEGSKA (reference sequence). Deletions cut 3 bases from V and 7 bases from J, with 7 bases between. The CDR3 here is CSARARNEQFF. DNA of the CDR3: TGCAGTGCTAGGGCCCGTAATGAGCAGTTCTTC.

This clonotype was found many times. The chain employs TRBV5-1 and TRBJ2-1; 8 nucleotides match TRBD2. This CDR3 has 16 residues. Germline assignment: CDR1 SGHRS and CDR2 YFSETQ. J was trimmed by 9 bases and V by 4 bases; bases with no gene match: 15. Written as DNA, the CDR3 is TGCGCCAGCAGCCCACGGACTAGCCGGGGCAATGGTGAGCAGTTCTTC. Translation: CASSPRTSRGNGEQFF.

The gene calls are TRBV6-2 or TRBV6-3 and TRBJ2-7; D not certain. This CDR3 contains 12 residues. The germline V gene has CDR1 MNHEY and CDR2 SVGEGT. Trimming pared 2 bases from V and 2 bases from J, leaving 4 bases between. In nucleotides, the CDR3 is TGTGCCAGCAGTTACGAACCCTACGAGCAGTACGTC. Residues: CASSYEPYEQYV.

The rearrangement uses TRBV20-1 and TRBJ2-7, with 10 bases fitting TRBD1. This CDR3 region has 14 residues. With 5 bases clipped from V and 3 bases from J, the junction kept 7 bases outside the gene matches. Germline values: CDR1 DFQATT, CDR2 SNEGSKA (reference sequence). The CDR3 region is CSASGTGVNYEQYV. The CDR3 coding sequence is TGCAGTGCTTCCGGGACAGGGGTGAACTACGAGCAGTACGTC.

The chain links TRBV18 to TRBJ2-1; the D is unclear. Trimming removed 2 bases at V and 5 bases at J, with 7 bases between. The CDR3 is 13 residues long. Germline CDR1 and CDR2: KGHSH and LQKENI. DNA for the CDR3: TGTGCCAGCTCACCAATCACGAACAATGAGCAGTTCTTC. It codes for CASSPITNNEQFF.